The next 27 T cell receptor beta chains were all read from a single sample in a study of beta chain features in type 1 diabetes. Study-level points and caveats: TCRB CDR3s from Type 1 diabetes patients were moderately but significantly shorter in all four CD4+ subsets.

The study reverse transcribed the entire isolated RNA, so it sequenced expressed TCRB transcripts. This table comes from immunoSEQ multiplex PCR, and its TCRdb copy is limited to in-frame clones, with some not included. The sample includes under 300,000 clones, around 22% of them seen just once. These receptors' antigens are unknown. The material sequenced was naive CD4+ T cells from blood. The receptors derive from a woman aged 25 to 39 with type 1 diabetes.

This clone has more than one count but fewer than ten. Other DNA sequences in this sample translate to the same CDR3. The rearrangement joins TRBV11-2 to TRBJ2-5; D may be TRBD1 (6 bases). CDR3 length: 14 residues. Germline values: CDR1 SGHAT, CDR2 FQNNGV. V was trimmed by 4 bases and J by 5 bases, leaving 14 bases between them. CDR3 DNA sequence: TGTGCCAGCAGCTCCATACAGGGTCGGGAGACCCAGTACTTC. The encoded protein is CASSSIQGRETQYF.

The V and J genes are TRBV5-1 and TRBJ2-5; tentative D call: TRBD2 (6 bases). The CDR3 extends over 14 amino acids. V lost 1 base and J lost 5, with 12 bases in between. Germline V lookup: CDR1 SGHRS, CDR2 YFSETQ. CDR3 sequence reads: CASSLIADRETQYF. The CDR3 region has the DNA TGCGCCAGCAGCTTGATAGCGGATCGGGAGACCCAGTACTTC.

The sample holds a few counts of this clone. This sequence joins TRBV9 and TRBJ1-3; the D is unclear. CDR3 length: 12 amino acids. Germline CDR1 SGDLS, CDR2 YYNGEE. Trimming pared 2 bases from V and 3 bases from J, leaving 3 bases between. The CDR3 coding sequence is TGTGCCAGCAGCGTCAATGGAAACACCATATATTTT. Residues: CASSVNGNTIYF. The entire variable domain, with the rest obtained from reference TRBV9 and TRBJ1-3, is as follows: DSGVTQTPKHLITATGQRVTLRCSPRSGDLSVYWYQQSLDQGLQFLIQYYNGEERAKGNILERFSAQQFPDLHSELNLSSLELGDSALYFCASSVNGNTIYFGEGSWLTVV.

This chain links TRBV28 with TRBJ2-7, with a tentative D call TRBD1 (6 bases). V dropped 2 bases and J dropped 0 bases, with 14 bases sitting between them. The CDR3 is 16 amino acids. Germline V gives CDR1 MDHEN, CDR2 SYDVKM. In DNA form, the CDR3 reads TGTGCCAGCAGTTTACGTCTAGGGGGTAGCTCCTACGAGCAGTACTTC. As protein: CASSLRLGGSSYEQYF.

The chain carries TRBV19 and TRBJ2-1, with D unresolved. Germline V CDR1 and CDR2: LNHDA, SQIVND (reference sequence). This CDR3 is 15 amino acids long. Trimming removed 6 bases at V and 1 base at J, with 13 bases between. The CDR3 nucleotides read TGTGCCAGTAGCAAATACAAAACATCCTACAATGAGCAGTTCTTC. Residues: CASSKYKTSYNEQFF.

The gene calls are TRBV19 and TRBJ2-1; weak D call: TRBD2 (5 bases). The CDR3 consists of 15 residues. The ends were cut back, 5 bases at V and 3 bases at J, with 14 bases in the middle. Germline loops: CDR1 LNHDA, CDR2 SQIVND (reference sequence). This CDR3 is CASSRGKRDYNEQFF. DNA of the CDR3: TGTGCCAGTAGTCGAGGGAAAAGGGACTACAATGAGCAGTTCTTC.

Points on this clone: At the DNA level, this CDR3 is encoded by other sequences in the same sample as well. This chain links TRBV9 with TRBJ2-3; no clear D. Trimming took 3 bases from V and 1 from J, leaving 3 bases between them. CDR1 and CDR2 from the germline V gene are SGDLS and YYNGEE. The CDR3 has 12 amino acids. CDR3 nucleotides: TGTGCCAGCAGCGCCGGCACAGATACGCAGTATTTT. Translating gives CASSAGTDTQYF. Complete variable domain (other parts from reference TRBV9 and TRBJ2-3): DSGVTQTPKHLITATGQRVTLRCSPRSGDLSVYWYQQSLDQGLQFLIQYYNGEERAKGNILERFSAQQFPDLHSELNLSSLELGDSALYFCASSAGTDTQYFGPGTRLTVL.

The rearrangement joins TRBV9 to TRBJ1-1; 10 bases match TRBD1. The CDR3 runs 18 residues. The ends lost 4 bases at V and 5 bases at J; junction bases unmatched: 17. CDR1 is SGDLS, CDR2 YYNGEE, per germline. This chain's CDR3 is CASSSLVRQGAVGTEAFF. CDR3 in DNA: TGTGCCAGCAGCTCCCTCGTACGACAGGGGGCTGTGGGGACTGAAGCTTTCTTT.

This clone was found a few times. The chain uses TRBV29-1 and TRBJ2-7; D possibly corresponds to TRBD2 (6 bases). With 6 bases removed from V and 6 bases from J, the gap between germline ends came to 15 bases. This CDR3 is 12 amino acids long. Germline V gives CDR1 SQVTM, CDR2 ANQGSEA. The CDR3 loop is CSVRLGFSEQYF. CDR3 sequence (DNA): TGCAGCGTACGACTAGGGTTTAGCGAGCAGTACTTC.

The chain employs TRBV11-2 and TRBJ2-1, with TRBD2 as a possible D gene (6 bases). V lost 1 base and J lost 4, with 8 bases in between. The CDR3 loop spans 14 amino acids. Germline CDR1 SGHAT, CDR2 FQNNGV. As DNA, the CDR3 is TGTGCCAGCAGCTTAGCTAGCGAGTACAATGAGCAGTTCTTC. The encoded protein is CASSLASEYNEQFF.

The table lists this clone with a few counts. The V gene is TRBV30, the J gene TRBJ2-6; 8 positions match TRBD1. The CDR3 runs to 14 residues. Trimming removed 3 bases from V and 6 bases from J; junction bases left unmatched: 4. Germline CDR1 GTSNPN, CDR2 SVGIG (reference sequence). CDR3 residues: CAWSRGHEANVLTF. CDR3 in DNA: TGTGCCTGGAGCAGGGGGCATGAGGCCAACGTCCTGACTTTC.

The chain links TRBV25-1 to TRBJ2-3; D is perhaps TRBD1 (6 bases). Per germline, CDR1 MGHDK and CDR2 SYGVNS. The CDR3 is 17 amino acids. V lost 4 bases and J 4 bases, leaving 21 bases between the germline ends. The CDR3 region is CASSGPPGHLDPDTQYF. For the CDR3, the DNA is TGTGCCAGCAGTGGTCCTCCGGGACACTTAGACCCAGATACGCAGTATTTT.

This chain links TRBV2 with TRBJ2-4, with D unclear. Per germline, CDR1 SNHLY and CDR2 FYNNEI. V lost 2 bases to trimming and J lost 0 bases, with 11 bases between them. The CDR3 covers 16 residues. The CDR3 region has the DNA TGTGCCAGCAGTGAACTTCAGGTGCTAGCCAAAAACATTCAGTACTTC. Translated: CASSELQVLAKNIQYF.

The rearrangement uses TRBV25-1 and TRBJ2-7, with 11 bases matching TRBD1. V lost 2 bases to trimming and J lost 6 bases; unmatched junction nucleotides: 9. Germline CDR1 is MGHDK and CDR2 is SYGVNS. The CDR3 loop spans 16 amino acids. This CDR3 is CASSEIEGQGGREQYF. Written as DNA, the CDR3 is TGTGCCAGCAGTGAAATCGAGGGACAGGGGGGGCGCGAGCAGTACTTC.

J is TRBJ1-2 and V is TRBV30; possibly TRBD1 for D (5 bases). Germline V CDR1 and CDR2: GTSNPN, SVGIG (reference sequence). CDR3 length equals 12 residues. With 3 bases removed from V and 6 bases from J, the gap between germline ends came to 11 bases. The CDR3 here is CAWSHRQNGYTF. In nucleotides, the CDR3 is TGTGCCTGGAGCCACCGACAGAATGGCTACACCTTC.

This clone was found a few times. CDR3 in amino acids: CSVSQGDGELFF. CDR3 sequence (DNA): TGCAGCGTGTCACAGGGTGACGGGGAGCTGTTTTTT. V is TRBV29-1 and J is TRBJ2-2; TRBD1 is a possible D gene (6 bases). The CDR3 is 12 residues long. The germline V gene has CDR1 SQVTM and CDR2 ANQGSEA. The V end lost 6 bases, the J end lost 7 bases, and 12 bases lay between the germline ends.

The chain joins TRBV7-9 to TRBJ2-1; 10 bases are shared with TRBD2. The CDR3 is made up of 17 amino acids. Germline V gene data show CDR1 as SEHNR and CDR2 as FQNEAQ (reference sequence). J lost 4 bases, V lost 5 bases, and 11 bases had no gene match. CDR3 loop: CASSPTIAGGRYNEQFF. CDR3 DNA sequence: TGTGCCAGCAGCCCGACAATAGCGGGAGGACGATACAATGAGCAGTTCTTC.

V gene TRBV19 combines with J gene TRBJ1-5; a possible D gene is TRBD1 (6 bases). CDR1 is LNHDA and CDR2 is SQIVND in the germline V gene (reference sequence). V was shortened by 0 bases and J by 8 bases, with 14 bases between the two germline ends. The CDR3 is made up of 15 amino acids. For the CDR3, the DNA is TGTGCCAGTAGTATAGATTCGGGGGGGCACGAGCCCCAGCATTTT. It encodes CASSIDSGGHEPQHF. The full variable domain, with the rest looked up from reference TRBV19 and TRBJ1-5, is DGGITQSPKYLFRKEGQNVTLSCEQNLNHDAMYWYRQDPGQGLRLIYYSQIVNDFQKGDIAEGYSVSREKKESFPLTVTSAQKNPTAFYLCASSIDSGGHEPQHFGDGTRLSIL.

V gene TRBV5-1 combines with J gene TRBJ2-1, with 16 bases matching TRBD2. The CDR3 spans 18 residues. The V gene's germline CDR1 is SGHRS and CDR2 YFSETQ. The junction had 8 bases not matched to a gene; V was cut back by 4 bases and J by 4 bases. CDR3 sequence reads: CASSLIPGLAGGYNEQFF. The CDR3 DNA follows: TGCGCCAGCAGCCTCATCCCGGGACTAGCGGGAGGGTACAATGAGCAGTTCTTC.

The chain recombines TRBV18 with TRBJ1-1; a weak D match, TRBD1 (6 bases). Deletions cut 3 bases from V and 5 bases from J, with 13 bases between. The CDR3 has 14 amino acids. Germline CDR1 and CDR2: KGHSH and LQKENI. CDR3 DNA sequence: TGTGCCAGCTCACCCACGCAGGGGCGAACTGAAGCTTTCTTT. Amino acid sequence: CASSPTQGRTEAFF.

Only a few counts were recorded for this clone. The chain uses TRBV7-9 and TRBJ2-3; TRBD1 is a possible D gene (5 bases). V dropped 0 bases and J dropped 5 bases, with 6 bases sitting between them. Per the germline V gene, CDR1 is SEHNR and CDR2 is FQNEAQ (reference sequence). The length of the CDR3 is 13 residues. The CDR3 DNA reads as TGTGCCAGCAGCTTAGCAGGGGAAGATACGCAGTATTTT. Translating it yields CASSLAGEDTQYF. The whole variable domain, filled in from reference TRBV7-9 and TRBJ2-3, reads DTGVSQNPRHKITKRGQNVTFRCDPISEHNRLYWYRQTLGQGPEFLTYFQNEAQLEKSRLLSDRFSAERPKGSFSTLEIQRTEQGDSAMYLCASSLAGEDTQYFGPGTRLTVL.

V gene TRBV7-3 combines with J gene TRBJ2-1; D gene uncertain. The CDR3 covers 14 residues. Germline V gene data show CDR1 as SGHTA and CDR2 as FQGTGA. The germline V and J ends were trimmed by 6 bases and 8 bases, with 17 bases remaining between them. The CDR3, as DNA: TGTGCCAGCAGGCTTAAGAGTCATGCGGATGAGCAGTTCTTC. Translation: CASRLKSHADEQFF.

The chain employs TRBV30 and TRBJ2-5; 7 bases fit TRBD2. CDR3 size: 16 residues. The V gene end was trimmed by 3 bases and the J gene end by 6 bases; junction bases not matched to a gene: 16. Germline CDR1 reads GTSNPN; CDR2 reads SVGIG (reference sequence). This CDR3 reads CAWSGMGGGPLKTQYF. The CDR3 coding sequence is TGTGCCTGGAGCGGAATGGGGGGAGGGCCATTAAAGACCCAGTACTTC.

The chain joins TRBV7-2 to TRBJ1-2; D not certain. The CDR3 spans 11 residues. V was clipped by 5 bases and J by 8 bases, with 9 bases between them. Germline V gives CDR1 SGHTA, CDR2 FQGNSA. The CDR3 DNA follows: TGTGCCAGCAGCGCCTCCGGGGGCTACACCTTC. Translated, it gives CASSASGGYTF.

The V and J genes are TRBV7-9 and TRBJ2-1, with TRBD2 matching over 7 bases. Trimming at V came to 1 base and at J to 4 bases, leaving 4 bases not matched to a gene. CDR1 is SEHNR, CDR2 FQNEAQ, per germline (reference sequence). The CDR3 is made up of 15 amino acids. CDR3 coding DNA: TGTGCCAGCAGCTTAGTGGGCGGGAGATACAATGAGCAGTTCTTC. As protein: CASSLVGGRYNEQFF.

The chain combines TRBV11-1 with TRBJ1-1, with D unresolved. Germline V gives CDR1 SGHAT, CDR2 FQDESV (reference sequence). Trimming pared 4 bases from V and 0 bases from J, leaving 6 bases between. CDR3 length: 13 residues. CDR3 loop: CASSSQVNTEAFF. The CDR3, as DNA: TGTGCCAGCAGCTCGCAGGTGAACACTGAAGCTTTCTTT.

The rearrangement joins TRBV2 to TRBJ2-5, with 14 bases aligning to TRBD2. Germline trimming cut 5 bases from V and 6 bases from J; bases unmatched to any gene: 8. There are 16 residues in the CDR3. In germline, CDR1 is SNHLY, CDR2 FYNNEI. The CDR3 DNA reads TGTGCCAGCAGTCTACCGGGACTAGCGGGAGCACAGACCCAGTACTTC. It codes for CASSLPGLAGAQTQYF.